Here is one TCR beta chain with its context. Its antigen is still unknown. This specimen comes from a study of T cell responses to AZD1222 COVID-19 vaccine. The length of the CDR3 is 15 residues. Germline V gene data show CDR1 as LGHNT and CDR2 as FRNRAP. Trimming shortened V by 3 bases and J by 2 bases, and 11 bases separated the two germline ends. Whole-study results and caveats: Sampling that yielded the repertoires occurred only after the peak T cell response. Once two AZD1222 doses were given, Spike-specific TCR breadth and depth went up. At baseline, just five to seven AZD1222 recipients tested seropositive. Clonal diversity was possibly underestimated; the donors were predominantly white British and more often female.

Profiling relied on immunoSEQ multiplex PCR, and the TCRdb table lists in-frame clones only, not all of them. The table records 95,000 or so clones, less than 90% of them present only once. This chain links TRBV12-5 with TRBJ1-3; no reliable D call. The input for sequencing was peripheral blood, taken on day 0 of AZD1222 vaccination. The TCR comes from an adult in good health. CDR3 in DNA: TGTGCTAGTGGTTTCCCGTCGGTCCCTGGAAACACCATATATTTT. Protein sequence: CASGFPSVPGNTIYF.